The 27 T cell receptor beta chains below come from one sample, sequenced in a study of T cell responses to AZD1222 COVID-19 vaccine. Sequenced by immunoSEQ multiplex PCR; TCRdb stores in-frame clones only, minus some. The sample lists under 200,000 clones, around nine tenths occurring once. The sample was peripheral blood, taken on day 0 of AZD1222 vaccination. These receptors came from an adult in good health.

The chain recombines TRBV29-1 with TRBJ1-2, with D tentatively TRBD1 (6 bases). Trimming left V 1 base short and J 5 bases short, with 11 bases between. The CDR3 contains 13 residues. The germline CDR1 and CDR2 sequences are SQVTM and ANQGSEA. The CDR3 sequence is CSVEGGGGYGYTF. CDR3 DNA: TGCAGCGTTGAAGGAGGAGGGGGGTATGGCTACACCTTC.

This rearrangement joins TRBV10-3 to TRBJ1-2; D might be TRBD1 (5 bases). The CDR3 is 14 amino acids. The germline V and J ends were trimmed by 0 bases and 8 bases, with 13 bases remaining between them. Germline CDR1 and CDR2: ENHRY and SYGVKD. The CDR3 protein is CAISESPGPGGYTF. The CDR3 bases are TGTGCCATCAGTGAGTCACCGGGACCAGGGGGCTACACCTTC.

The J gene is TRBJ1-2, the V gene TRBV6-2 or TRBV6-3; D gene unclear. Germline V CDR1 and CDR2: MNHEY, SVGEGT. The V and J ends lost 2 bases and 4 bases respectively, with 17 bases between them. The CDR3 extends over 16 amino acids. CDR3 DNA sequence: TGTGCCAGCAGTTACGTTGGCCCCAGAAGAGTCTATGGCTACACCTTC. The encoded protein is CASSYVGPRRVYGYTF.

CDR3 bases: TGCGCCAGCAGAGGTGTCGGCACTGAAGCTTTCTTT. Translation: CASRGVGTEAFF. This chain uses TRBV10-2 with TRBJ1-1; D unresolved. This CDR3 is 12 amino acids long. Trimming removed 6 bases at V and 4 bases at J, with 9 bases between. Germline V gives CDR1 WSHSY, CDR2 SAAADI.

The V call is TRBV6-1, the J call TRBJ2-3; D could derive from TRBD1 or TRBD2 (5 bases each). With 3 bases removed from V and 10 bases from J, the gap between germline ends came to 17 bases. CDR3 length equals 14 residues. The germline gives CDR1 MNHNS, CDR2 SASEGT. The CDR3 sequence: CASSDGTEPAAQYF. As DNA, the CDR3 is TGTGCCAGCAGTGACGGGACGGAGCCAGCGGCGCAGTATTTT.

This clone was counted between two and nine times. V and J are TRBV28 and TRBJ1-1, with D possibly being TRBD1 (6 bases). Per the germline V gene, CDR1 is MDHEN and CDR2 is SYDVKM. Trimming shortened V by 5 bases and J by 3 bases, and 19 bases separated the two germline ends. The CDR3 extends over 16 amino acids. CDR3 DNA sequence: TGTGCCAGCAGTCCCTGGACAGACGGCGTAGACACTGAAGCTTTCTTT. This gives the protein CASSPWTDGVDTEAFF.

The genes are TRBV5-8 and TRBJ2-7; D not resolved. Germline V CDR1 and CDR2: SGHTS, YDEGEE. The CDR3 covers 13 residues. Trimming took 2 bases from V and 6 from J, leaving 12 bases between them. CDR3 DNA sequence: TGTGCCAGCAGCTTATATCTCCTACGCGAGCAGTACTTC. Encoded protein: CASSLYLLREQYF.

This clone appeared once. The V and J genes are TRBV30 and TRBJ1-3; the D is unclear. CDR1 and CDR2 (germline): GTSNPN, SVGIG (reference sequence). The CDR3 contains 11 residues. V was trimmed by 4 bases and J by 4 bases, leaving 5 bases between them. CDR3 amino acids: CAWTGGNTIYF. CDR3 nucleotides: TGTGCCTGGACGGGGGGAAACACCATATATTTT. Full variable domain (rest looked up from reference TRBV30 and TRBJ1-3): SQTIHQWPATLVQPVGSPLSLECTVEGTSNPNLYWYRQAAGRGLQLLFYSVGIGQISSEVPQNLSASRPQDRQFILSSKKLLLSDSGFYLCAWTGGNTIYFGEGSWLTVV.

This clone was seen a single time. The rearrangement uses TRBV7-3 and TRBJ2-1, with 8 bases identical to TRBD1. V gave up 5 bases and J gave up 10 bases; unmatched junction bases: 16. CDR1 is SGHTA and CDR2 is FQGTGA in the germline V gene. The CDR3 has 16 amino acids. The CDR3 loop reads CASSPNGYQGAREQFF. For the CDR3, the DNA is TGTGCCAGCAGCCCCAACGGGTACCAGGGGGCACGGGAGCAGTTCTTC.

J is TRBJ1-2 and V is TRBV5-4; 8 bases match TRBD1. V lost 4 bases to trimming and J lost 5 bases; unmatched junction nucleotides: 10. Germline CDR1 reads SGHNT; CDR2 reads YYREEE (reference sequence). There are 15 residues in the CDR3. In nucleotides, the CDR3 is TGTGCCAGCAGCAAAGGGGACAGGAGCGTTTATGGCTACACCTTC. It translates to CASSKGDRSVYGYTF. The entire variable domain, with the rest obtained from reference TRBV5-4 and TRBJ1-2, is as follows: ETGVTQSPTHLIKTRGQQVTLRCSSQSGHNTVSWYQQALGQGPQFIFQYYREEENGRGNFPPRFSGLQFPNYSSELNVNALELDDSALYLCASSKGDRSVYGYTFGSGTRLTVV.

This clone was seen once. The chain carries TRBV7-2 and TRBJ2-3; D could derive from TRBD1 or TRBD2 (6 bases each). The CDR3 sequence is 15 residues long. CDR1 SGHTA and CDR2 FQGNSA come from the germline V gene. V dropped 7 bases and J dropped 3 bases, with 17 bases sitting between them. Here the CDR3 reads CASMKEGGWTDTQYF. DNA for the CDR3: TGTGCCAGCATGAAGGAGGGGGGCTGGACAGATACGCAGTATTTT.

V is TRBV25-1 and J is TRBJ2-7; no definite D call. CDR3 length equals 15 residues. V lost 1 base to trimming and J lost 1 base, with 11 bases between them. Germline V gives CDR1 MGHDK, CDR2 SYGVNS. Written as DNA, the CDR3 is TGTGCCAGCAGTGAATCGACAAAGCCTTCCTACGAGCAGTACTTC. It translates to CASSESTKPSYEQYF.

The V call is TRBV27, the J call TRBJ2-5, with TRBD2 matching 12 bases. The CDR3 loop spans 18 amino acids. In germline, CDR1 is MNHEY, CDR2 SMNVEV (reference sequence). Germline trimming cut 10 bases from V and 1 base from J; bases unmatched to any gene: 16. This CDR3 is CATEPTRLAGERQETQYF. The CDR3 DNA reads as TGTGCCACCGAGCCCACCAGACTAGCGGGAGAACGCCAAGAGACCCAGTACTTC.

The rearrangement uses TRBV7-9 and TRBJ1-5; D call uncertain. CDR3 length: 12 amino acids. The germline CDR1 and CDR2 sequences are SEHNR and FQNEAQ (reference sequence). V lost 5 bases, J lost 4 bases, and 6 bases lay in between. CDR3 loop: CASSPMNQPQHF. CDR3 DNA: TGTGCCAGCAGCCCAATGAATCAGCCCCAGCATTTT.

J is TRBJ1-5 and V is TRBV28; no clear D gene. Germline V gene sequence: CDR1 MDHEN, CDR2 SYDVKM. The CDR3 has 13 amino acids. V was pared by 8 bases and J by 2 bases, with 10 bases between. CDR3 nucleotides: TGTGCCAGCGGCCCCGGGGGCAATCAGCCCCAGCATTTT. Its protein is CASGPGGNQPQHF.

This clone showed up just once. The chain recombines TRBV5-5 with TRBJ1-1; the D is unclear. The germline V gene encodes CDR1 SGHKS and CDR2 YYEKEE (reference sequence). V gave up 0 bases and J gave up 2 bases, with 11 bases separating them. This CDR3 region has 15 residues. This CDR3 is CASSLAGLLNTEAFF. The CDR3, as DNA: TGTGCCAGCAGCTTGGCTGGGCTACTAAACACTGAAGCTTTCTTT.

V gene TRBV12-3 or TRBV12-4 combines with J gene TRBJ1-4; 7 bases line up with TRBD1. This CDR3 contains 12 residues. J was trimmed by 13 bases and V by 6 bases; bases with no gene match: 8. CDR3 DNA sequence: TGTGCCAGCAGAGTAGGGGGCGGTGGACTGTTTTTT. Translated, it gives CASRVGGGGLFF.

The gene calls are TRBV6-2 or TRBV6-3 and TRBJ2-1; D is ambiguous. V lost 5 bases, J lost 1 base, and 12 bases lay in between. The germline gives CDR1 MNHEY, CDR2 SVGEGT. CDR3 length equals 15 residues. The CDR3 bases are TGTGCCAGCAGTACCAGCCCCGAGTCCTACAATGAGCAGTTCTTC. Protein sequence: CASSTSPESYNEQFF.

V and J are TRBV5-1 and TRBJ2-5; D is possibly TRBD1 (5 bases). Germline V lookup: CDR1 SGHRS, CDR2 YFSETQ. Trimming left V 0 bases short and J 5 bases short, with 5 bases between. The CDR3 runs 12 residues. CDR3 residues: CASSLEGETQYF. CDR3 sequence (DNA): TGCGCCAGCAGCTTGGAGGGGGAGACCCAGTACTTC.

The chain couples TRBV24-1 to TRBJ2-5; 8 nucleotides agree with TRBD2. The CDR3 is 15 amino acids. J gave up 5 bases and V 3 bases, and 7 bases lay outside the gene matches. Germline loops: CDR1 KGHDR, CDR2 SFDVKD. The DNA for the CDR3 is TGTGCCACCAGTGATCCCGGGACTAGTGATGAGACCCAGTACTTC. It codes for CATSDPGTSDETQYF.

This rearrangement joins TRBV9 to TRBJ2-3, with 8 bases matching TRBD2. The V segment lost 2 bases and the J segment 2 bases; nucleotides outside the gene matches: 4. Germline values: CDR1 SGDLS, CDR2 YYNGEE. The CDR3 has 15 amino acids. The CDR3 DNA sequence: TGTGCCAGCAGCGTTAGCGGGGACCCCACAGATACGCAGTATTTT. The encoded protein is CASSVSGDPTDTQYF.

The chain combines TRBV7-3 with TRBJ2-6; 11 positions match TRBD1. The CDR3 contains 15 residues. Trimming cost V 4 bases and J 8 bases; bases outside gene matches: 4. Per the germline V gene, CDR1 is SGHTA and CDR2 is FQGTGA. The CDR3 loop is CASSSGQGASNVLTF. The DNA for the CDR3 is TGTGCCAGCAGCTCAGGACAGGGGGCCTCCAACGTCCTGACTTTC.

Of note for this clone: A read error may produce the germline difference seen at one junction end. CDR3 in amino acids: CASSQGDQFPWNTEAFF. The CDR3 DNA sequence: TGCGCCAGCAGTCAAGGGGACCAGTTCCCTTGGAACACTGAAGCTTTCTTT. The chain combines TRBV4-3 with TRBJ1-1, with D possibly matching TRBD1 (5 bases). CDR3 length equals 17 residues. Germline V gene sequence: CDR1 LGHNA, CDR2 YSLEER.

This clone has more than one count but fewer than ten. The V and J genes are TRBV28 and TRBJ1-1; a weak D match, TRBD1 (5 bases). The germline gives CDR1 MDHEN, CDR2 SYDVKM. With 2 bases removed from V and 8 bases from J, the gap between germline ends came to 12 bases. CDR3 length: 13 amino acids. The DNA of the CDR3 is TGTGCCAGCAGTTTAGACGGGGCGCCGGAAGCTTTCTTT. The encoded protein is CASSLDGAPEAFF.

V gene TRBV27 combines with J gene TRBJ2-7; D tentatively reads TRBD1 or TRBD2 (5 bases each). The ends were cut back, 5 bases at V and 3 bases at J, with 17 bases in the middle. The CDR3 is 15 amino acids. Germline lookup yields CDR1 MNHEY and CDR2 SMNVEV (reference sequence). The CDR3 loop is CASSPTPGPHYEQYF. The CDR3 DNA is TGTGCCAGCAGTCCAACCCCGGGGCCACACTACGAGCAGTACTTC.

This rearrangement joins TRBV9 to TRBJ1-2, with no clear D. Trimming left V 0 bases short and J 4 bases short, with 13 bases between. There are 15 residues in the CDR3. The germline V gene encodes CDR1 SGDLS and CDR2 YYNGEE. CDR3 DNA sequence: TGTGCCAGCAGCGTAGACCCCAAACGTGGCTATGGCTACACCTTC. Residues: CASSVDPKRGYGYTF.

V is TRBV6-2 or TRBV6-3 and J is TRBJ2-7; no reliable D call. This CDR3 has 13 residues. Trimming removed 5 bases from V and 0 bases from J, with 8 bases in between. Germline lookup yields CDR1 MNHEY and CDR2 SVGEGT. CDR3 coding DNA: TGTGCCAGCAGTCGAAGTTACTCCTACGAGCAGTACTTC. It is translated as CASSRSYSYEQYF.